This record looks at one TCR beta chain sequence and its context. Its specificity is not known. This sample stems from a study of T cell responses to AZD1222 COVID-19 vaccine. Whole-study results and caveats: Donors were mostly white British, more females; clonal diversity possibly underestimated. CD4 TCRs associated with vaccination spanned spike, dominating at 160-218 and 743-854. Nearly half of unique spike-specific TCRs reportedly avoided B.1.351 and B.1.1.7 mutated regions. Seropositive at baseline were only a handful of AZD1222 recipients.

Sequencing used immunoSEQ multiplex PCR; TCRdb keeps in-frame clones, though not all of them. The sample holds about 140,000 clones, 85% to 90% seen once. The sequence was collected from an adult in good health. The sequencing used peripheral blood, collected on day 0 of AZD1222 vaccination.

CDR3 amino acids: CAWSVGRGETQYF. The CDR3 DNA reads as TGTGCCTGGAGTGTAGGACGAGGGGAGACCCAGTACTTC. J is TRBJ2-5 and V is TRBV30; D is possibly TRBD2 (5 bases). The CDR3 length is 13 residues. V lost 0 bases, J lost 5 bases, and 10 bases lay in between. Germline assignment: CDR1 GTSNPN and CDR2 SVGIG (reference sequence). The complete variable domain, with remaining parts taken from reference TRBV30 and TRBJ2-5, reads SQTIHQWPATLVQPVGSPLSLECTVEGTSNPNLYWYRQAAGRGLQLLFYSVGIGQISSEVPQNLSASRPQDRQFILSSKKLLLSDSGFYLCAWSVGRGETQYFGPGTRLLVL.